One and the same sample provided the 22 T cell receptor beta chains below, sequenced in a study of T cell clonotyping in hematopoietic cell transplantation. Repertoires were generated with immunoSEQ multiplex PCR, while TCRdb's copy carries only in-frame clones and drops some. The sample carries more than 65,000 clones, around 94% recorded once. The specimen was peripheral blood mononuclear cells. The receptors originated from a middle-aged man in good health. Some clones in this sample may be carry-over from other donors' samples.

V and J are TRBV19 and TRBJ2-3, with TRBD2 matching 16 bases. Germline V gene data show CDR1 as LNHDA and CDR2 as SQIVND (reference sequence). J lost 0 bases, V lost 5 bases, and 5 bases had no gene match. CDR3 size: 18 residues. The CDR3 spells CASSAGLAGGTSTDTQYF. CDR3 nucleotide sequence: TGTGCCAGTAGTGCGGGACTAGCGGGAGGGACTAGCACAGATACGCAGTATTTT.

This rearrangement joins TRBV20-1 to TRBJ2-5; D gene ambiguous. The V end lost 3 bases, the J end lost 5 bases, and 7 bases lay between the germline ends. There are 11 residues in the CDR3. In germline, CDR1 is DFQATT, CDR2 SNEGSKA (reference sequence). CDR3 sequence: CSARPDETQYF. The CDR3 nucleotides read TGCAGTGCTAGGCCTGACGAGACCCAGTACTTC.

This clone was counted once. V is TRBV9 and J is TRBJ2-5, with no clear D. The CDR3 spans 14 residues. CDR1 SGDLS and CDR2 YYNGEE come from the germline V gene. Between the trimmed V and J ends, which lost 0 bases and 2 bases, there was a span of 8 bases. CDR3 coding DNA: TGTGCCAGCAGCGTAGGTCTTCAGCAAGAGACCCAGTACTTC. Translating gives CASSVGLQQETQYF.

This clone was seen once. V and J are TRBV7-2 and TRBJ2-7; 9 bases fit TRBD1. Germline loops: CDR1 SGHTA, CDR2 FQGNSA. This CDR3 contains 15 residues. V gave up 5 bases and J gave up 4 bases; unmatched junction bases: 9. The CDR3 region has the DNA TGTGCCAGCAGCCGAACTACAGGGGGCAGATACGAGCAGTACTTC. Translated, it gives CASSRTTGGRYEQYF.

This chain uses TRBV6-6 with TRBJ1-2, with D tentatively TRBD1 (6 bases). Between the trimmed V and J ends, which lost 5 bases and 6 bases, there was a span of 13 bases. Germline V gene lookup returns CDR1 MNHNY and CDR2 SVGAGI (reference sequence). This CDR3 is built from 13 residues. CDR3 nucleotide sequence: TGTGCCAGCAGTAATCTGGGGGCTGATGGCTACACCTTC. This encodes CASSNLGADGYTF.

The chain is built from TRBV6-1 and TRBJ2-2, with TRBD1 matching 8 bases. This CDR3 has 14 amino acids. The germline V gene has CDR1 MNHNS and CDR2 SASEGT. After removal of 6 bases from V and 4 bases from J, the junction contained 4 bases not matched to a gene. The CDR3 is CASSDRGSTGELFF. The CDR3 DNA is TGTGCCAGCAGCGACAGGGGAAGCACCGGGGAGCTGTTTTTT.

V usage is TRBV7-3 and J usage is TRBJ2-3; 7 nucleotides agree with TRBD1. V dropped 5 bases and J dropped 3; count of bases not matched to a gene: 8. The CDR3 contains 15 residues. Germline-derived CDR1 and CDR2 are SGHTA and FQGTGA. The DNA for the CDR3 is TGTGCCAGCAGCACCACCGGGACAGTTACAGATACGCAGTATTTT. It is translated as CASSTTGTVTDTQYF.

This chain connects TRBV28 to TRBJ2-2; 10 positions agree with TRBD2. CDR1 is MDHEN, CDR2 SYDVKM, per germline. The trim removed 6 bases at V and 7 bases at J, leaving 14 bases unmatched. This CDR3 has 17 residues. The CDR3 spells CASSPLKREGLNGELFF. In DNA form, the CDR3 reads TGTGCCAGCAGCCCCTTAAAGCGGGAGGGCCTAAACGGGGAGCTGTTTTTT. The full variable domain, in which reference TRBV28 and TRBJ2-2 provide the parts outside the CDR3, is DVKVTQSSRYLVKRTGEKVFLECVQDMDHENMFWYRQDPGLGLRLIYFSYDVKMKEKGDIPEGYSVSREKKERFSLILESASTNQTSMYLCASSPLKREGLNGELFFGEGSRLTVL.

The chain recombines TRBV5-6 with TRBJ2-3, with D possibly TRBD1 on 7 matching bases. V dropped 2 bases and J dropped 0 bases, with 22 bases sitting between them. This CDR3 spans 19 amino acids. Germline CDR1 and CDR2: SGHDT and YYEEEE. The CDR3 DNA sequence: TGTGCCAGCAGCTTATCCCCCTCAGGGGGGCTGTGGAGCACAGATACGCAGTATTTT. Translated: CASSLSPSGGLWSTDTQYF.

This rearrangement joins TRBV7-2 to TRBJ1-1, with D uncertain. The CDR3 is 16 residues long. Trimming stripped 1 base from V and 1 base from J, with 13 bases between. Germline lookup yields CDR1 SGHTA and CDR2 FQGNSA. CDR3: CASSLGQSPRNTEAFF. The CDR3 DNA reads TGTGCCAGCAGCTTAGGTCAGAGCCCAAGGAACACTGAAGCTTTCTTT.

This clone was observed once. The chain recombines TRBV4-2 with TRBJ1-2; 9 bases agree with TRBD1. The J segment lost 1 base and the V segment lost 0 bases, leaving 15 bases of the junction unmatched. CDR1 and CDR2 from the germline V gene are LGHNA and YNFKEQ. The CDR3 runs to 20 residues. The CDR3 coding sequence is TGTGCCAGCAGCCAAGAGTTACCCGGGACAGGGCTGTTAGATAACTATGGCTACACCTTC. Its protein product is CASSQELPGTGLLDNYGYTF.

This clone was observed once. The genes are TRBV30 and TRBJ2-1; 9 bases fit TRBD2. CDR1 is GTSNPN, CDR2 SVGIG, per germline (reference sequence). V trimming: 7 bases; J trimming: 6 bases; junction bases outside the gene matches: 4. This CDR3 comprises 12 residues. The CDR3 loop reads CAFSGGRNEQFF. The CDR3 DNA sequence: TGTGCCTTCAGCGGGGGGCGCAATGAGCAGTTCTTC.

The rearrangement links TRBV18 to TRBJ2-6; the D gene is possibly TRBD2 (5 bases). The CDR3 runs to 15 residues. The germline gives CDR1 KGHSH, CDR2 LQKENI. Trimming left V 4 bases short and J 4 bases short, with 11 bases between. The CDR3 nucleotides read TGTGCCAGCTCACTCGGAGGTAACGGGGCCAACGTCCTGACTTTC. This sequence encodes CASSLGGNGANVLTF.

The V call is TRBV5-1, the J call TRBJ2-7; D remains ambiguous. Germline-derived CDR1 and CDR2 are SGHRS and YFSETQ. The V gene lost 3 bases and the J gene lost 7 bases, with 11 bases spanning the gap. This CDR3 region has 12 residues. DNA of the CDR3: TGCGCCAGCAGCTGGCAGTCGGAGGAGCAGTACTTC. Its translation is CASSWQSEEQYF.

This chain uses TRBV5-1 with TRBJ2-5, with D perhaps TRBD1 (5 bases). This CDR3 has 14 residues. V lost 0 bases and J 4 bases, leaving 10 bases between the germline ends. CDR1 is SGHRS and CDR2 is YFSETQ in the germline V gene. CDR3 sequence (DNA): TGCGCCAGCAGCTTGGTGGCTCAGGGAGAGACCCAGTACTTC. Amino acid sequence: CASSLVAQGETQYF. The full variable domain, with the rest looked up from reference TRBV5-1 and TRBJ2-5, is KAGVTQTPRYLIKTRGQQVTLSCSPISGHRSVSWYQQTPGQGLQFLFEYFSETQRNKGNFPGRFSGRQFSNSRSEMNVSTLELGDSALYLCASSLVAQGETQYFGPGTRLLVL.

This chain connects TRBV5-1 to TRBJ1-2, with TRBD1 matching 9 bases. The CDR3 totals 18 residues. V trimming: 4 bases; J trimming: 5 bases; junction bases outside the gene matches: 18. The germline gives CDR1 SGHRS, CDR2 YFSETQ. CDR3 DNA: TGCGCCAGCAGCGCTCAACCCCGGGACAGGGTTAGTCCTTATGGCTACACCTTC. It codes for CASSAQPRDRVSPYGYTF.

V and J are TRBV7-3 and TRBJ2-3; D unresolved. This CDR3 region has 14 residues. Germline V CDR1 and CDR2: SGHTA, FQGTGA. The V and J ends lost 5 bases and 2 bases respectively, with 11 bases between them. The CDR3 bases are TGTGCCAGCAGCCGTAACAGAAACACAGATACGCAGTATTTT. Its translation: CASSRNRNTDTQYF.

This rearrangement joins TRBV28 to TRBJ1-2; 10 bases line up with TRBD1. CDR3 length: 14 amino acids. Germline V lookup: CDR1 MDHEN, CDR2 SYDVKM. V trimming: 5 bases; J trimming: 8 bases; junction bases outside the gene matches: 8. The CDR3: CASSALTGGQGYTF. Here the CDR3 DNA reads TGTGCCAGCAGTGCTTTGACAGGGGGCCAGGGCTACACCTTC.

V gene TRBV25-1 combines with J gene TRBJ2-7; D might be TRBD1 or TRBD2, each matching 6 bases. Trimming removed 5 bases from V and 2 bases from J, with 25 bases in between. This CDR3 is 18 amino acids long. Germline V CDR1 and CDR2: MGHDK, SYGVNS. The CDR3 coding sequence is TGTGCCAGCAGTTCATTAGGAGGGAAAACAGGGAATCCCTACGAGCAGTACTTC. This translates into CASSSLGGKTGNPYEQYF.

The rearrangement joins TRBV21-1 to TRBJ2-7; the D segment call TRBD2 is taken from the table without a DNA check. TRBV21-1 counts as a pseudogene. The CDR3 runs to 15 residues. The CDR3 here is CASSSSGESSYEQYF. CDR3 coding DNA: TGTGCCAGCAGCTCTAGCGGGGAGAGCTCCTACGAGCAGTACTTC.

This clone was recorded once. The chain is built from TRBV28 and TRBJ1-5; no clear D gene. From germline, CDR1 is MDHEN and CDR2 SYDVKM. Trimming stripped 6 bases from V and 2 bases from J, with 14 bases between. The CDR3 covers 15 residues. The CDR3 reads CASRQNLGGNQPQHF. DNA for the CDR3: TGTGCCAGCAGGCAGAATTTGGGAGGCAATCAGCCCCAGCATTTT. The whole variable domain, filled in from reference TRBV28 and TRBJ1-5, reads DVKVTQSSRYLVKRTGEKVFLECVQDMDHENMFWYRQDPGLGLRLIYFSYDVKMKEKGDIPEGYSVSREKKERFSLILESASTNQTSMYLCASRQNLGGNQPQHFGDGTRLSIL.

About this clone itself: This sample also contains other DNA sequences that code for the same CDR3. This sequence joins TRBV30 and TRBJ1-3; possibly TRBD1 for D (5 bases). Germline V CDR1 and CDR2: GTSNPN, SVGIG (reference sequence). Deletions cut 3 bases from V and 0 bases from J, with 12 bases between. This CDR3 spans 15 amino acids. The CDR3: CAWSRDSGSGNTIYF. In DNA, the CDR3 is TGTGCCTGGAGCCGGGACTCCGGCTCTGGAAACACCATATATTTT.